This passage covers 13 T cell receptor beta chains from one sample sequenced in a study of beta chain features in type 1 diabetes. Regarding the study as a whole: For Type 1 diabetes patients, all four CD4+ subsets carried TCRB CDR3s that were moderately but significantly shorter.

These receptors have no identified antigens. Of the isolated RNA, all was reverse transcribed, and so the sequenced material was expressed TCRB transcripts. Profiling relied on immunoSEQ multiplex PCR, and the TCRdb table lists in-frame clones only, not all of them. This table has roughly 350,000 clones, 8.5% to 10% appearing once. The source material was central memory CD4+ T cells from blood. These receptors were taken from a man aged 30 to 39 with type 1 diabetes.

This clone was counted at least ten times. The rearrangement links TRBV6-1 to TRBJ1-1; D is perhaps TRBD1 (5 bases). The CDR3 totals 15 residues. Germline V lookup: CDR1 MNHNS, CDR2 SASEGT. The V end lost 8 bases, the J end lost 5 bases, and 21 bases lay between the germline ends. CDR3 in amino acids: CASGRRGAFATEAFF. In DNA form, the CDR3 reads TGTGCCAGCGGGAGGAGGGGCGCTTTTGCGACTGAAGCTTTCTTT.

This clone was counted a few times. The gene calls are TRBV6-5 and TRBJ2-7; D not resolved. CDR3 length: 13 residues. V lost 6 bases and J lost 1, with 10 bases in between. The V gene's germline CDR1 is MNHEY and CDR2 SVGAGI. CDR3 DNA sequence: TGTGCCAGCAGCGGCCAGTTTTCCTACGAGCAGTACTTC. Residues: CASSGQFSYEQYF.

This clone was recorded a few times. The chain carries TRBV7-9 and TRBJ2-5, with TRBD2 matching 7 bases. The J call may be wrong; the DNA end is better matched by TRBJ2-7. This CDR3 region has 12 residues. Germline lookup yields CDR1 SEHNR and CDR2 FQNEAQ (reference sequence). CDR3 nucleotide sequence: TGTGCCAGCGGGCGGGAGACCTACGAGCAGTACTTC. This encodes CASGRETYEQYF.

This sequence joins TRBV2 and TRBJ2-5; the D gene is possibly TRBD2 (5 bases). CDR1 and CDR2 from the germline V gene are SNHLY and FYNNEI. V was pared by 6 bases and J by 0 bases, with 8 bases between. CDR3 length: 13 residues. The CDR3 region is CASSRGNQETQYF. The CDR3 bases are TGTGCCAGCAGCCGGGGTAACCAAGAGACCCAGTACTTC.

As for this clone: This same CDR3 is encoded by further DNA sequences in the sample. This rearrangement joins TRBV9 to TRBJ2-7; the match to TRBD2 covers 14 bases. The V segment lost 0 bases and the J segment 5 bases; nucleotides outside the gene matches: 1. The V gene's germline CDR1 is SGDLS and CDR2 YYNGEE. CDR3 size: 15 residues. CDR3 in amino acids: CASSVGLAGGHEQYF. For the CDR3, the DNA is TGTGCCAGCAGCGTAGGACTAGCGGGAGGGCACGAGCAGTACTTC.

V is TRBV11-2 and J is TRBJ2-7, with D unresolved. The length of the CDR3 is 14 residues. Between the trimmed V and J ends, which lost 5 bases and 6 bases, there was a span of 17 bases. CDR1 SGHAT and CDR2 FQNNGV come from the germline V gene. Here the CDR3 DNA reads TGTGCCAGCAGCGCCCGAGAGGCTAGGACCGAGCAGTACTTC. Its protein product is CASSAREARTEQYF.

This sequence joins TRBV7-8 and TRBJ1-5, with unresolved D. The CDR3 length is 17 residues. The V end lost 5 bases, the J end lost 2 bases, and 19 bases lay between the germline ends. CDR1 SGHVS and CDR2 FQNEAQ come from the germline V gene. This chain's CDR3 is CASSPRVGFGGNQPQHF. In nucleotides, the CDR3 is TGTGCCAGCAGCCCGCGGGTCGGATTTGGGGGCAATCAGCCCCAGCATTTT.

The J gene is TRBJ2-7, the V gene TRBV7-2; 12 bases line up with TRBD2. The CDR3 contains 16 residues. V dropped 4 bases and J dropped 2; count of bases not matched to a gene: 6. Germline lookup yields CDR1 SGHTA and CDR2 FQGNSA. CDR3 sequence: CASSSSGGARTYEQYF. The DNA of the CDR3 is TGTGCCAGCAGCTCTAGCGGGGGGGCGAGAACCTACGAGCAGTACTTC.

This chain links TRBV28 with TRBJ1-5; D is unclear. The CDR3 length is 12 residues. The germline V and J ends were trimmed by 2 bases and 5 bases, with 4 bases remaining between them. From germline, CDR1 is MDHEN and CDR2 SYDVKM. CDR3 amino acids: CASSLKHQPQHF. The DNA of the CDR3 is TGTGCCAGCAGTTTAAAACATCAGCCCCAGCATTTT.

The V call is TRBV7-2, the J call TRBJ2-3; 10 positions agree with TRBD2. This CDR3 has 18 amino acids. Looked up from germline, CDR1 is SGHTA and CDR2 is FQGNSA. The trim removed 5 bases at V and 0 bases at J, leaving 11 bases unmatched. The CDR3 here is CASSNKRTSGASTDTQYF. CDR3 sequence (DNA): TGTGCCAGCAGCAACAAACGGACTAGCGGAGCTAGCACAGATACGCAGTATTTT.

This clone occurred a few times. This chain connects TRBV4-3 to TRBJ2-5; D is undetermined. This CDR3 has 14 amino acids. The ends were cut back, 0 bases at V and 5 bases at J, with 10 bases in the middle. Germline CDR1 LGHNA, CDR2 YSLEER. CDR3 residues: CASSQDSPRETQYF. CDR3 nucleotide sequence: TGCGCCAGCAGCCAAGACTCCCCGAGGGAGACCCAGTACTTC.

The sample holds a few counts of this clone. At one boundary the junction diverges from the germline segment, which might be a read error. The chain combines TRBV5-4 with TRBJ2-1; TRBD2 aligns across 7 bases. Germline V lookup: CDR1 SGHNT, CDR2 YYREEE (reference sequence). This CDR3 has 13 amino acids. The CDR3 DNA follows: TGCGCCAGCAGCCAGACGGGACTAAAATTGCAGTTCTTC. This encodes CASSQTGLKLQFF.

The chain uses TRBV6-5 and TRBJ2-4, with TRBD2 identical over 7 bases. V shed 2 bases, J shed 7 bases, and the junction held 11 bases outside the gene matches. In germline, CDR1 is MNHEY, CDR2 SVGAGI. CDR3 length: 16 residues. The CDR3 region has the DNA TGTGCCAGCAGTTACCAGATTCGGGGAGGGGTGAACATTCAGTACTTC. Translation gives CASSYQIRGGVNIQYF.